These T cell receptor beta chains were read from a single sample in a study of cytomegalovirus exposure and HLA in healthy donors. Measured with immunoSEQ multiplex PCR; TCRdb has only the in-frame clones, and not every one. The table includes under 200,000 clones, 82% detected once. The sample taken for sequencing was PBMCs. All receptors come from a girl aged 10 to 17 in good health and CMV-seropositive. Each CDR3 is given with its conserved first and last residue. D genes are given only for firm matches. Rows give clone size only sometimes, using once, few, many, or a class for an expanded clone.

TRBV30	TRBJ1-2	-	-	TGTGCCTGGAGTGTACAGGCAGGGGTCTACTATGGCTACACCTTC	CAWSVQAGVYYGYTF
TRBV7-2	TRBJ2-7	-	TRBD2	TGTGCCAGCAGCTTAAGCGGGGGGAACTCCTACGAGCAGTACTTC	CASSLSGGNSYEQYF
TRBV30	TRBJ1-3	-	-	TGTGCCCGGGAAACAGACACGAGCTCTGGAAACACCATATATTTT	CARETDTSSGNTIYF
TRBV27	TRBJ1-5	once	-	TGTGCCAGCAGCGAAAACTTCAGGGTACGAGGTCAGCCCCAGCATTTT	CASSENFRVRGQPQHF
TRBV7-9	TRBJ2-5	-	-	TGTGCCAGCAGCAGGGGAGAGACCCAGTACTTC	CASSRGETQYF
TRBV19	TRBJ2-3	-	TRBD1	TGTGCCAGTAGTGACAGGGGGAAGACAGATACGCAGTATTTT	CASSDRGKTDTQYF
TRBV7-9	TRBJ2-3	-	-	TGTGCCAGCAGCTCACAGGGTGCAGATACGCAGTATTTT	CASSSQGADTQYF
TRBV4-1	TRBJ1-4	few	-	TGCGCCAGCAGCCGCCCGGGGGGCAACGATAATGAAAAACTGTTTTTT	CASSRPGGNDNEKLFF
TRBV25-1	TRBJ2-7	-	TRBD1	TGTGCCAGTGACGGACAGGGTGGAGAGCAGTACTTC	CASDGQGGEQYF
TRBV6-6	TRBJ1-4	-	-	TGTGCCAGCAGTTTCGACAGGCGGGATGAAAAACTGTTTTTT	CASSFDRRDEKLFF
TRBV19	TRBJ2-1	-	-	TGTGCCAGTAGTATCCCCCCACTCGGGTACAATGAGCAGTTCTTC	CASSIPPLGYNEQFF
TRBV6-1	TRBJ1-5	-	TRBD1	TGTGCCACCTCAACGGACAGGTTCAATCAGCCCCAGCATTTT	CATSTDRFNQPQHF
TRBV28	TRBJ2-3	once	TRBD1	TGTGCCAGCAGCCCCCCGGGACAGCTAGATCTTTTCACAGATACGCAGTATTTT	CASSPPGQLDLFTDTQYF
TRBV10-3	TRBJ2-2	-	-	TGTGCCATCAGTGATGGGCGGGCCGGGGAGCTGTTTTTT	CAISDGRAGELFF
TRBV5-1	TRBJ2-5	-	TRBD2	TGCGCCAGCAGCGGGGGGACTAGCGGGGCAGAGACCCAGTACTTC	CASSGGTSGAETQYF
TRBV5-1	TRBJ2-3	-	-	TGCGCCAGCAGCTACCAGTCTAGCACAGATACGCAGTATTTT	CASSYQSSTDTQYF
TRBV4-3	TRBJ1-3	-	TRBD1	TGCGCCAGCAGCCAAGATCCCCAGGGGGCCGCTGGAAACACCATATATTTT	CASSQDPQGAAGNTIYF
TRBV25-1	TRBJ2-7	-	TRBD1	TGTGCCAGCAGTGGTACACAGGGGACCTACGAGCAGTACTTC	CASSGTQGTYEQYF
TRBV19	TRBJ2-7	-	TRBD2	TGTGCCAGTAGTTATAATACGCTAGCGGGAGGCGGTGAGCAGTACTTC	CASSYNTLAGGGEQYF
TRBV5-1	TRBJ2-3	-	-	TGCGCCAGCAGCTTGGCGGCGGGACCCACAGATACGCAGTATTTT	CASSLAAGPTDTQYF
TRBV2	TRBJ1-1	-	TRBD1	TGTGCCAGCAGTAGACAGGGGGCCGCGAACACTGAAGCTTTCTTT	CASSRQGAANTEAFF